Listed here are 21 T cell receptor beta chains from one sample, sequenced in a study of T cell responses to AZD1222 COVID-19 vaccine. Some clones are missing from TCRdb's copy, which holds only in-frame ones; the method was immunoSEQ multiplex PCR. The sample has roughly 120,000 clones; 70% to 90% are singletons. The specimen comprised peripheral blood, sampled on day 0 of AZD1222 vaccination. The receptors were gathered from an adult in good health.

The J gene is TRBJ2-7, the V gene TRBV28, with TRBD2 as a possible D gene (5 bases). This CDR3 is built from 12 residues. Germline lookup yields CDR1 MDHEN and CDR2 SYDVKM. V gave up 5 bases and J gave up 6 bases, with 11 bases separating them. In nucleotides, the CDR3 is TGTGCCAGCAGTCCGGGATCGGGCGAGCAGTACTTC. Translating gives CASSPGSGEQYF.

The rearrangement joins TRBV5-1 to TRBJ1-4; 8 bases agree with TRBD1. Germline values: CDR1 SGHRS, CDR2 YFSETQ. The CDR3 spans 14 residues. Trimming took 5 bases from V and 7 from J; bases not matched to a gene: 7. Written as DNA, the CDR3 is TGCGCCAGCAGACCAGGGGGCTTCGCTGAAAAACTGTTTTTT. Its translation: CASRPGGFAEKLFF.

The chain employs TRBV4-2 and TRBJ2-7; no firm D call. Looked up from germline, CDR1 is LGHNA and CDR2 is YNFKEQ. Trimming pared 1 base from V and 3 bases from J, leaving 10 bases between. This CDR3 has 14 amino acids. CDR3 region: CASSQAQNRYEQYF. CDR3 in DNA: TGTGCCAGCAGCCAAGCCCAAAACCGCTACGAGCAGTACTTC.

The rearrangement links TRBV5-5 to TRBJ1-6; D gene uncertain. This CDR3 is 16 amino acids long. Per the germline V gene, CDR1 is SGHKS and CDR2 is YYEKEE (reference sequence). Trimming stripped 1 base from V and 1 base from J, with 9 bases between. The CDR3 protein is CASSLRRESYNSPLHF. The DNA of the CDR3 is TGTGCCAGCAGCTTGAGGAGGGAATCCTATAATTCACCCCTCCACTTT.

The chain is built from TRBV12-5 and TRBJ1-2, with TRBD1 as a possible D gene (5 bases). Deletions cut 3 bases from V and 3 bases from J, with 11 bases between. There are 14 residues in the CDR3. Germline CDR1 and CDR2: LGHNT and FRNRAP. CDR3 nucleotide sequence: TGTGCTAGTGGTTTCTTCGGGGGATACTATGGCTACACCTTC. Translated, it gives CASGFFGGYYGYTF. The full variable domain, with the rest looked up from reference TRBV12-5 and TRBJ1-2, is DARVTQTPRHKVTEMGQEVTMRCQPILGHNTVFWYRQTMMQGLELLAYFRNRAPLDDSGMPKDRFSAEMPDATLATLKIQPSEPRDSAVYFCASGFFGGYYGYTFGSGTRLTVV.

This chain joins TRBV13 and TRBJ1-3, with D perhaps matching TRBD1 (5 bases). The V gene's germline CDR1 is PRHDT and CDR2 FYEKMQ (reference sequence). Trimming pared 2 bases from V and 4 bases from J, leaving 15 bases between. This CDR3 contains 16 residues. The CDR3 region has the DNA TGTGCCAGCAGCTTATTGGGGGGATCCGTCGGAAACACCATATATTTT. Translated: CASSLLGGSVGNTIYF.

This chain links TRBV9 with TRBJ1-5; D might be TRBD1 (6 bases). In germline, CDR1 is SGDLS, CDR2 YYNGEE. The CDR3 length is 16 residues. With 0 bases removed from V and 0 bases from J, the gap between germline ends came to 10 bases. CDR3 sequence: CASSVVAGHSNQPQHF. CDR3 DNA sequence: TGTGCCAGCAGCGTAGTAGCGGGACATAGCAATCAGCCCCAGCATTTT.

The chain uses TRBV5-1 and TRBJ2-3, with D perhaps TRBD2 (5 bases). CDR1 is SGHRS, CDR2 YFSETQ, per germline. The CDR3 is made up of 13 amino acids. V shed 1 base and J shed 11 bases, with 14 bases lying between them. The CDR3 sequence is CASSLPGLEGQYF. The CDR3 DNA sequence: TGCGCCAGCAGCTTGCCGGGTCTCGAGGGGCAGTATTTT.

This chain uses TRBV25-1 with TRBJ2-1, with 7 bases matching TRBD2. The CDR3 is made up of 17 amino acids. V dropped 3 bases and J dropped 3; count of bases not matched to a gene: 11. Germline V gives CDR1 MGHDK, CDR2 SYGVNS. The CDR3 DNA is TGTGCCAGCAGTGACTTACGAGCTAGCGGCTACTACAATGAGCAGTTCTTC. This encodes CASSDLRASGYYNEQFF. The entire variable domain, with the rest obtained from reference TRBV25-1 and TRBJ2-1, is as follows: EADIYQTPRYLVIGTGKKITLECSQTMGHDKMYWYQQDPGMELHLIHYSYGVNSTEKGDLSSESTVSRIRTEHFPLTLESARPSHTSQYLCASSDLRASGYYNEQFFGPGTRLTVL.

V and J are TRBV11-2 and TRBJ1-4; D might be TRBD1 (6 bases). This CDR3 comprises 15 residues. Germline V CDR1 and CDR2: SGHAT, FQNNGV. The V end was cut by 7 bases, the J end by 4 bases, with 16 bases between. The CDR3 protein is CASTSTGRYNEKLFF. CDR3 nucleotides: TGTGCCAGCACCTCCACAGGGAGGTATAATGAAAAACTGTTTTTT. The full variable domain, its missing parts supplied by reference TRBV11-2 and TRBJ1-4, is EAGVAQSPRYKIIEKRQSVAFWCNPISGHATLYWYQQILGQGPKLLIQFQNNGVVDDSQLPKDRFSAERLKGVDSTLKIQPAKLEDSAVYLCASTSTGRYNEKLFFGSGTQLSVL.

The chain employs TRBV7-6 and TRBJ1-4, with D hard to call. This CDR3 has 16 residues. Trimming shortened V by 8 bases and J by 3 bases, and 19 bases separated the two germline ends. The germline CDR1 and CDR2 sequences are SGHVS and FNYEAQ. The CDR3 here is CASGSLDGAANEKLFF. DNA of the CDR3: TGTGCCAGCGGTTCCCTAGACGGAGCGGCTAATGAAAAACTGTTTTTT.

The rearrangement links TRBV7-3 to TRBJ2-3, with TRBD1 identical over 7 bases. CDR1 is SGHTA and CDR2 is FQGTGA in the germline V gene. This CDR3 spans 16 amino acids. J gave up 7 bases and V 5 bases, and 15 bases lay outside the gene matches. CDR3 sequence reads: CASSPSGTDSTNTQYF. CDR3 in DNA: TGTGCCAGCAGCCCCTCCGGGACAGACTCGACTAATACGCAGTATTTT.

This clone was observed a handful of times. This rearrangement joins TRBV24-1 to TRBJ1-2; D not resolved. Between the trimmed V and J ends, which lost 3 bases and 3 bases, there was a span of 7 bases. The CDR3 length is 13 residues. From germline, CDR1 is KGHDR and CDR2 SFDVKD. The CDR3 here is CATSDGRDYGYTF. For the CDR3, the DNA is TGTGCCACCAGTGATGGGAGAGACTATGGCTACACCTTC.

This chain joins TRBV28 and TRBJ1-2; D may be TRBD1 (5 bases). Looked up from germline, CDR1 is MDHEN and CDR2 is SYDVKM. V lost 5 bases and J lost 0, with 7 bases in between. CDR3 length: 13 amino acids. CDR3 region: CASSLTANYGYTF. The DNA of the CDR3 is TGTGCCAGCAGTCTGACAGCTAACTATGGCTACACCTTC.

J is TRBJ1-4 and V is TRBV5-4; 9 nucleotides agree with TRBD1. CDR3 size: 14 residues. CDR1 and CDR2 from the germline V gene are SGHNT and YYREEE (reference sequence). J gave up 7 bases and V 4 bases, and 5 bases lay outside the gene matches. The CDR3 bases are TGTGCCAGCAGCCGAACAGGGGGCCCTGAAAAACTGTTTTTT. Its protein product is CASSRTGGPEKLFF.

The V gene is TRBV19, the J gene TRBJ1-1; 7 nucleotides match TRBD1. Germline V CDR1 and CDR2: LNHDA, SQIVND (reference sequence). The CDR3 spans 17 residues. The V segment lost 6 bases and the J segment 1 base; nucleotides outside the gene matches: 14. DNA of the CDR3: TGTGCCAGTAGGGCTAGGGCATCGACAGGGCCGAACACTGAAGCTTTCTTT. Amino acids: CASRARASTGPNTEAFF.

This sequence joins TRBV5-5 and TRBJ2-3; weak D call: TRBD1 (5 bases). Germline-derived CDR1 and CDR2 are SGHKS and YYEKEE (reference sequence). The CDR3 is 14 amino acids. Deletions cut 4 bases from V and 3 bases from J, with 12 bases between. The CDR3 coding sequence is TGTGCCAGCAGCCCAGGGTTGGGGACAGATACGCAGTATTTT. Amino acids: CASSPGLGTDTQYF.

The rearrangement links TRBV5-4 to TRBJ2-1; 10 bases map to TRBD2. Losses at the gene ends were 2 bases for V and 11 bases for J; bases not matched to a gene: 7. This CDR3 contains 14 residues. The germline gives CDR1 SGHNT, CDR2 YYREEE (reference sequence). CDR3 loop: CASSFSGGPGKQFF. CDR3 sequence (DNA): TGTGCCAGCAGCTTTAGCGGGGGGCCAGGGAAGCAGTTCTTC.

The chain couples TRBV30 to TRBJ1-6; TRBD1 agrees at 9 bases. CDR3 length: 15 amino acids. The germline V gene encodes CDR1 GTSNPN and CDR2 SVGIG (reference sequence). The ends lost 0 bases at V and 9 bases at J; junction bases unmatched: 6. CDR3 sequence: CAWSVQGQGSSPLHF. The CDR3 nucleotides are TGTGCCTGGAGTGTACAGGGACAGGGCTCTTCACCCCTCCACTTT.

The CDR3 loop reads CASSLTGKSNEKLFF. CDR3 bases: TGCGCCAGCAGCTTGACCGGGAAGTCTAATGAAAAACTGTTTTTT. This rearrangement joins TRBV5-1 to TRBJ1-4, with D uncertain. V lost 1 base to trimming and J lost 3 bases, with 10 bases between them. The CDR3 spans 15 residues. CDR1 is SGHRS and CDR2 is YFSETQ in the germline V gene.

As DNA, the CDR3 is TGTGCCAGCAGCGTAGACGGGGAGCCAGATACGCAGTATTTT. Translation gives CASSVDGEPDTQYF. The rearrangement links TRBV9 to TRBJ2-3; D might be TRBD2 (5 bases). Germline CDR1 SGDLS, CDR2 YYNGEE. This CDR3 has 14 amino acids. V was trimmed by 0 bases and J by 4 bases, leaving 9 bases between them.